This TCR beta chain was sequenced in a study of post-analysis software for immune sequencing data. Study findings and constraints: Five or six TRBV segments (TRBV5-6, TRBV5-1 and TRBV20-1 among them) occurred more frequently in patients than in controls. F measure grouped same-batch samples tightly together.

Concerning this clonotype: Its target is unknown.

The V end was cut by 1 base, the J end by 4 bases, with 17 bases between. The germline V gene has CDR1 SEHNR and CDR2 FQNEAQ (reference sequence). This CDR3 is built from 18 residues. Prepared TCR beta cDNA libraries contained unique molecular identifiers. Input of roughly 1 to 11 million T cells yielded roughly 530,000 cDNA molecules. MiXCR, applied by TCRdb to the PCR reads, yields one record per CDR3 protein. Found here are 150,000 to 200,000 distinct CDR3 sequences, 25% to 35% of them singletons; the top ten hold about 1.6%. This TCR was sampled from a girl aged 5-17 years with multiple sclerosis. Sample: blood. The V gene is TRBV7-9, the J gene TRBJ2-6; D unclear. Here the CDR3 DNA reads TGTGCCAGCAGCTTAGGGGGAAACGCATACTCGGGGGCCAACGTCCTGACTTTC. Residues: CASSLGGNAYSGANVLTF. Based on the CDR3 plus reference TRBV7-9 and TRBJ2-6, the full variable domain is DTGVSQNPRHKITKRGQNVTFRCDPISEHNRLYWYRQTLGQGPEFLTYFQNEAQLEKSRLLSDRFSAERPKGSFSTLEIQRTEQGDSAMYLCASSLGGNAYSGANVLTFGAGSRLTVL.